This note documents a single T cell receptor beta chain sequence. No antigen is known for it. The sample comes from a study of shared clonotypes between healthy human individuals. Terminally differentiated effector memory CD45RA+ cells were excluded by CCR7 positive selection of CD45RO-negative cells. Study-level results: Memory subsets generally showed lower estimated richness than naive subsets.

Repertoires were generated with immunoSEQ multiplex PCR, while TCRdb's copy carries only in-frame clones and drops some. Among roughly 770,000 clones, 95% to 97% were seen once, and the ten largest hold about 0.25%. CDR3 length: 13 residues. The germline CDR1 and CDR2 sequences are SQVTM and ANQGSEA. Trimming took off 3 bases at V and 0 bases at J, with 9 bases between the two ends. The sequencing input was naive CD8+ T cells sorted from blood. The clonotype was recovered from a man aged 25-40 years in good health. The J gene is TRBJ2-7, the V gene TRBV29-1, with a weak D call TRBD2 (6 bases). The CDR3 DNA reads TGCAGCGTTGATACGGGAGTCTCCTACGAGCAGTACTTC. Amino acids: CSVDTGVSYEQYF.